This TCR beta chain is from a study of glioma-infiltrating T cells after dendritic cell vaccination. Only in-frame clones appear in the TCRdb table, and some are missing; sequencing was by immunoSEQ multiplex PCR. Among around 73,000 clones listed, roughly 80% were seen once. CDR1 is SGHRS and CDR2 is YFSETQ in the germline V gene. The CDR3 length is 16 residues. V was cut by 0 bases and J by 7 bases, with 16 bases left in between. The receptor was derived from a human donor with glioblastoma. The rearrangement joins TRBV5-1 to TRBJ2-2; D possibly corresponds to TRBD2 (5 bases). Material: blood, obtained before dendritic cell vaccination. The DNA of the CDR3 is TGCGCCAGCAGCTTGGGCAGCGGTGCCGCGGGCGGGGAGCTGTTTTTT. Protein: CASSLGSGAAGGELFF.